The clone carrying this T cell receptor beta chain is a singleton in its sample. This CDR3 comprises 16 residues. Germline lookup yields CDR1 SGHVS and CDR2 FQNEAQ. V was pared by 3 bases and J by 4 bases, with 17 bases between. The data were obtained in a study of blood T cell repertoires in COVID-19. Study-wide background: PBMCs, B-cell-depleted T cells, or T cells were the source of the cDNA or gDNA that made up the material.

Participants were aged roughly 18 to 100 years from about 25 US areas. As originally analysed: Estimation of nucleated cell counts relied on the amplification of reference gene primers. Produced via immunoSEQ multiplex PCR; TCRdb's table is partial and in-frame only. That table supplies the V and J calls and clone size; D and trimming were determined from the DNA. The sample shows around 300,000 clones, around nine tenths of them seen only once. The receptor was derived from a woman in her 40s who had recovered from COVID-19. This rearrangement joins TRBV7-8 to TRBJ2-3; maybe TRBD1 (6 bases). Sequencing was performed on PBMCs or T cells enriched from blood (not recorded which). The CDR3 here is CASSFSRGISADTQYF. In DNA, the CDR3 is TGTGCCAGCAGCTTCAGCAGGGGTATAAGTGCAGATACGCAGTATTTT.